The sequence of this TCR beta chain was determined in a study of blood T cell repertoires in COVID-19. Turning to the study itself: COVID-19 samples, acute and convalescent, were from the United States, Italy and Spain. T cells, B-cell-depleted T cells, or PBMCs supplied cDNA or gDNA.

This clone was counted only a few times. TCRdb's table, derived via immunoSEQ multiplex PCR, lists solely in-frame clones and lacks some. In the table there are 350,000 or so clones, about 90% of which are singletons. Enrolled through a virtual design, the participants were between roughly 18 and 90 years of age and came from about two dozen US areas. The germline gives CDR1 SGDLS, CDR2 YYNGEE. Between the trimmed V and J ends, which lost 4 bases and 7 bases, there was a span of 12 bases. CDR3 size: 13 residues. This chain links TRBV9 with TRBJ1-5; tentative D call: TRBD1 (6 bases). The specimen was PBMCs or T cells enriched from blood (not recorded which). The TCR originated in a woman aged 25-40 years who had recovered from COVID-19. CDR3 residues: CASSPTGTQPQHF. CDR3 bases: TGTGCCAGCAGCCCAACAGGGACGCAGCCCCAGCATTTT. The full variable domain, with the rest looked up from reference TRBV9 and TRBJ1-5, is DSGVTQTPKHLITATGQRVTLRCSPRSGDLSVYWYQQSLDQGLQFLIQYYNGEERAKGNILERFSAQQFPDLHSELNLSSLELGDSALYFCASSPTGTQPQHFGDGTRLSIL.